The present TCR beta chain was sequenced within a study of shared clonotypes between healthy human individuals. Each sorted subset replicate got 200 ng genomic DNA, 30,000 or so genomes. Only in-frame clones appear in the TCRdb table, and some are missing; sequencing was by immunoSEQ multiplex PCR. This sample has about 2 million clones; about 95% occur once, and the top ten carry roughly 1.2%. CD45RO-negative, CCR7-positively selected cells formed the naive CD8 fraction, excluding terminally differentiated effector memory CD45RA+ cells. The sample comprised naive CD8+ T cells sorted from blood. This clonotype originated in a man aged 18 to 29 in good health.

This chain's CDR3 is CASSQEPQLVDEQYF. The CDR3 DNA reads as TGCGCCAGCAGCCAAGAACCCCAGCTTGTCGACGAGCAGTACTTC. V gene TRBV4-1 combines with J gene TRBJ2-7; D ambiguous. Germline V gives CDR1 MGHRA, CDR2 YSYEKL. The CDR3 sequence is 15 residues long. Between the trimmed V and J ends, which lost 0 bases and 5 bases, there was a span of 14 bases.